The 22 T cell receptor beta chains reported below all come from one sample, sequenced in a study of blood T cell repertoires in COVID-19. Assay used: immunoSEQ multiplex PCR; TCRdb lists only in-frame clones, some missing. The data contain hundreds of thousands of clones, about 80% of them singletons. Sequencing was carried out using peripheral blood. These receptors all come from a man at least 80 years old with acute or convalescent COVID-19.

This chain links TRBV6-5 with TRBJ1-1; D unresolved. Germline-derived CDR1 and CDR2 are MNHEY and SVGAGI. Trimming cost V 5 bases and J 1 base, with 11 bases left between them. The CDR3 totals 14 residues. DNA for the CDR3: TGTGCCAGCAGTAGTAGACACCCGAACACTGAAGCTTTCTTT. Translated: CASSSRHPNTEAFF.

V is TRBV5-1 and J is TRBJ2-3; perhaps TRBD1 as D (6 bases). This CDR3 region has 16 residues. The germline V gene has CDR1 SGHRS and CDR2 YFSETQ. Trimming shortened V by 4 bases and J by 0 bases, and 15 bases separated the two germline ends. The DNA of the CDR3 is TGCGCCAGCAGCAATGTAGGGGGATCGAGCACAGATACGCAGTATTTT. This gives the protein CASSNVGGSSTDTQYF.

The V call is TRBV29-1, the J call TRBJ1-2; D is uncertain. This CDR3 comprises 14 residues. Germline loops: CDR1 SQVTM, CDR2 ANQGSEA. V was trimmed by 3 bases and J by 2 bases, leaving 13 bases between them. The CDR3 region is CSVDSGGVNYGYTF. The CDR3 DNA reads as TGCAGCGTTGACTCTGGCGGCGTAAACTATGGCTACACCTTC.

This clone was counted once. The rearrangement links TRBV30 to TRBJ1-1, with TRBD1 as a possible D gene (6 bases). V lost 2 bases and J lost 1, with 11 bases in between. Per the germline V gene, CDR1 is GTSNPN and CDR2 is SVGIG (reference sequence). The CDR3 spans 14 residues. The CDR3 DNA reads TGTGCCTGGAGTTATTTACAGGGGAACACTGAAGCTTTCTTT. Amino acids: CAWSYLQGNTEAFF.

This clone was counted a single time. The V call is TRBV6-6, the J call TRBJ2-7; 7 bases are a match to TRBD2. CDR1 is MNHNY and CDR2 is SVGAGI in the germline V gene (reference sequence). V gave up 5 bases and J gave up 4 bases; unmatched junction bases: 8. The CDR3 length is 14 residues. The chain's CDR3 is CASSQNSGGYEQYF. The DNA for the CDR3 is TGTGCCAGCAGTCAGAACTCGGGGGGATACGAGCAGTACTTC.

The CDR3 nucleotides are TGTGCCAGCAGTTCAACTAGCGGGCTAGCCAAAAACATTCAGTACTTC. It yields the protein CASSSTSGLAKNIQYF. The chain carries TRBV28 and TRBJ2-4; 9 bases agree with TRBD2. The V and J ends lost 4 bases and 0 bases, in that order; junction bases with no gene match: 4. The CDR3 covers 16 residues. The germline V gene has CDR1 MDHEN and CDR2 SYDVKM.

The chain links TRBV4-1 to TRBJ2-3, with a weak D call TRBD2 (7 bases). Germline CDR1 is MGHRA and CDR2 is YSYEKL. There are 13 residues in the CDR3. V was cut by 3 bases and J by 6 bases, with 10 bases left in between. CDR3 loop: CASSQGRGDTQYF. The CDR3 DNA reads as TGCGCCAGCAGCCAGGGGAGGGGGGATACGCAGTATTTT.

The V gene is TRBV2, the J gene TRBJ2-7; 11 nucleotides match TRBD1. Germline V CDR1 and CDR2: SNHLY, FYNNEI. The V segment lost 6 bases and the J segment 2 bases; nucleotides outside the gene matches: 9. CDR3 size: 16 residues. The chain's CDR3 is CASRREGTGGTYEQYF. The CDR3 nucleotides are TGTGCCAGCAGACGCGAGGGGACAGGGGGGACCTACGAGCAGTACTTC. The whole variable domain, filled in from reference TRBV2 and TRBJ2-7, reads EPEVTQTPSHQVTQMGQEVILRCVPISNHLYFYWYRQILGQKVEFLVSFYNNEISEKSEIFDDQFSVERPDGSNFTLKIRSTKLEDSAMYFCASRREGTGGTYEQYFGPGTRLTVT.

The genes are TRBV28 and TRBJ2-1, with 9 nucleotides matching TRBD2. The trim removed 3 bases at V and 9 bases at J, leaving 9 bases unmatched. This CDR3 has 15 residues. Germline CDR1 MDHEN, CDR2 SYDVKM. The CDR3 DNA sequence: TGTGCCAGCAGTTTGATGGGCGGGGGGGCGACTGAGCAGTTCTTC. Translation: CASSLMGGGATEQFF.

The chain couples TRBV7-3 to TRBJ2-5; 10 positions match TRBD2. Per the germline V gene, CDR1 is SGHTA and CDR2 is FQGTGA. The CDR3 loop spans 15 amino acids. The V segment lost 4 bases and the J segment 2 bases; nucleotides outside the gene matches: 4. The CDR3 is CASSWASGRQETQYF. The CDR3 bases are TGTGCCAGCAGCTGGGCTAGCGGGAGACAAGAGACCCAGTACTTC.

The chain couples TRBV18 to TRBJ2-2; TRBD1 is a possible D gene (6 bases). V was trimmed by 1 base and J by 6 bases, leaving 15 bases between them. The CDR3 has 16 amino acids. Germline CDR1 reads KGHSH; CDR2 reads LQKENI. In DNA, the CDR3 is TGTGCCAGCTCACCACTCGGACAGCTCAGCCCCGGGGAGCTGTTTTTT. Translated: CASSPLGQLSPGELFF.

The V and J genes are TRBV5-6 and TRBJ1-1; 7 nucleotides align to TRBD1. CDR1 and CDR2 (germline): SGHDT, YYEEEE. CDR3 length: 17 amino acids. The junction had 12 bases not matched to a gene; V was cut back by 1 base and J by 3 bases. The CDR3 spells CASSLLGGAYGDTEAFF. The CDR3 DNA sequence: TGTGCCAGCAGCTTGTTAGGGGGCGCCTACGGGGACACTGAAGCTTTCTTT.

This chain connects TRBV30 to TRBJ1-5; the match to TRBD1 covers 9 bases. There are 17 residues in the CDR3. Losses at the gene ends were 1 base for V and 4 bases for J; bases not matched to a gene: 11. The germline V gene has CDR1 GTSNPN and CDR2 SVGIG (reference sequence). The CDR3 spells CAWSAQWGQGGNQPQHF. CDR3 bases: TGTGCCTGGAGTGCTCAATGGGGACAGGGAGGGAATCAGCCCCAGCATTTT. Full variable domain (rest looked up from reference TRBV30 and TRBJ1-5): SQTIHQWPATLVQPVGSPLSLECTVEGTSNPNLYWYRQAAGRGLQLLFYSVGIGQISSEVPQNLSASRPQDRQFILSSKKLLLSDSGFYLCAWSAQWGQGGNQPQHFGDGTRLSIL.

The chain links TRBV25-1 to TRBJ2-7; 10 nucleotides line up with TRBD1. CDR1 is MGHDK, CDR2 SYGVNS, per germline. V lost 4 bases, J lost 2 bases, and 8 bases stayed unmatched. This CDR3 is 16 amino acids long. The CDR3 bases are TGTGCCAGCAGTGGAGACCTTGGGACAGGGGCCTACGAGCAGTACTTC. Translated, it gives CASSGDLGTGAYEQYF.

The count of this clone is one. V and J are TRBV5-1 and TRBJ2-1; 12 nucleotides match TRBD2. Per germline, CDR1 SGHRS and CDR2 YFSETQ. Trimming removed 3 bases from V and 6 bases from J; junction bases left unmatched: 7. The CDR3 sequence is 16 residues long. CDR3 nucleotides: TGCGCCAGCAGCTCGCTACTAGCGGGAGGCGGCAATGAGCAGTTCTTC. Its translation: CASSSLLAGGGNEQFF.

The V call is TRBV30, the J call TRBJ1-2; 7 positions agree with TRBD1. Germline values: CDR1 GTSNPN, CDR2 SVGIG (reference sequence). Trimming at V came to 3 bases and at J to 0 bases, leaving 7 bases not matched to a gene. The CDR3 consists of 15 residues. Here the CDR3 reads CAWRTPGTANYGYTF. In DNA, the CDR3 is TGTGCCTGGAGGACCCCCGGGACAGCTAACTATGGCTACACCTTC.

The rearrangement joins TRBV28 to TRBJ2-6; D is unresolved. Trimming stripped 3 bases from V and 0 bases from J, with 3 bases between. CDR3 size: 14 residues. The germline CDR1 and CDR2 sequences are MDHEN and SYDVKM. The CDR3: CASSLRSGANVLTF. CDR3 DNA: TGTGCCAGCAGTTTGCGCTCTGGGGCCAACGTCCTGACTTTC.

The chain combines TRBV19 with TRBJ2-2, with D possibly TRBD1 on 7 matching bases. The V gene lost 6 bases and the J gene lost 6 bases, with 17 bases spanning the gap. Germline values: CDR1 LNHDA, CDR2 SQIVND (reference sequence). This CDR3 comprises 15 residues. The CDR3 loop reads CASRRQGLRAGELFF. CDR3 DNA sequence: TGTGCCAGTAGGAGACAGGGACTGAGGGCCGGGGAGCTGTTTTTT.

This rearrangement joins TRBV25-1 to TRBJ1-2; perhaps TRBD1 as D (6 bases). The CDR3 has 15 amino acids. CDR1 and CDR2 from the germline V gene are MGHDK and SYGVNS. The ends were cut back, 3 bases at V and 6 bases at J, with 17 bases in the middle. CDR3 sequence: CASSDGDIYLDGYTF. The CDR3 region has the DNA TGTGCCAGCAGTGATGGGGACATCTACCTGGATGGCTACACCTTC.

The chain has TRBV7-9 and TRBJ2-1; possibly TRBD2 for D (6 bases). The CDR3 sequence is 13 residues long. Per the germline V gene, CDR1 is SEHNR and CDR2 is FQNEAQ (reference sequence). V was cut by 1 base and J by 6 bases, with 7 bases left in between. The CDR3 is CASSLVGGNEQFF. In DNA, the CDR3 is TGTGCCAGCAGCTTAGTGGGGGGCAATGAGCAGTTCTTC.

The chain joins TRBV10-1 to TRBJ2-2; TRBD2 aligns across 11 bases. The CDR3 is 15 amino acids. V trimming: 8 bases; J trimming: 4 bases; junction bases outside the gene matches: 6. Germline V gene data show CDR1 as WNHNN and CDR2 as SYGVQD (reference sequence). This CDR3 reads CASSGLAGPTGELFF. In nucleotides, the CDR3 is TGCGCCAGCTCAGGACTAGCGGGCCCCACCGGGGAGCTGTTTTTT.

J is TRBJ1-4 and V is TRBV28, with 9 bases that match TRBD1. The CDR3 runs to 15 residues. V gave up 7 bases and J gave up 8 bases; unmatched junction bases: 11. Germline assignment: CDR1 MDHEN and CDR2 SYDVKM. Here the CDR3 DNA reads TGTGCCAGCACCGTGGGCGGGACAGGGAGGGAAAAACTGTTTTTT. As protein: CASTVGGTGREKLFF.